The clone carrying this T cell receptor (beta chain) occurred once. Original processing methods: Researchers report that nucleated cell counts were estimated from reference gene primer amplification. Data came from immunoSEQ multiplex PCR; TCRdb stores just in-frame clones and leaves some out. The DNA was the basis for D and trimming; V, J and clone size are from that table. In the table there are about 240,000 clones, approximately 90% of which are singletons. These data come from a study of blood T cell repertoires in COVID-19. Study information: T cells, B-cell-depleted T cells, or PBMCs supplied cDNA or gDNA.

V lost 6 bases to trimming and J lost 4 bases; unmatched junction nucleotides: 8. The CDR3 is 15 residues long. Germline V gene data show CDR1 as ENHRY and CDR2 as SYGVKD. The sequencing sample was made of peripheral blood. This clonotype originated in a man between 60 and 75 years old who had recovered from COVID-19. The chain carries TRBV10-3 and TRBJ2-2; 7 bases align to TRBD1. CDR3 bases: TGTGCCATCAGCGCCGGACAGGTCGGCACCGGGGAGCTGTTTTTT. The encoded protein is CAISAGQVGTGELFF.